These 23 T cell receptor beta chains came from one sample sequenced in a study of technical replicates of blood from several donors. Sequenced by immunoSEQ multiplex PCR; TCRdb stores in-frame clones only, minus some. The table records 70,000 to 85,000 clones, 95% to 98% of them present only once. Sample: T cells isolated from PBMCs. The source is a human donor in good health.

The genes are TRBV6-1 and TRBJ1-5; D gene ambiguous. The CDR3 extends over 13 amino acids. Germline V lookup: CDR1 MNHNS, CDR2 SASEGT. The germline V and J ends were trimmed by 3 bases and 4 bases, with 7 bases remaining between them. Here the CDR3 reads CASSEYRNQPQHF. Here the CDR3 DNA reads TGTGCCAGCAGTGAGTACCGGAATCAGCCCCAGCATTTT.

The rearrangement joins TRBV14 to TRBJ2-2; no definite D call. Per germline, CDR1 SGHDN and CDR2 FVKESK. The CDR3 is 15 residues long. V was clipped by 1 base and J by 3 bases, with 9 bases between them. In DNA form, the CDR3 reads TGTGCCAGCAGCCAAGGTAGCTTCCACACCGGGGAGCTGTTTTTT. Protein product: CASSQGSFHTGELFF.

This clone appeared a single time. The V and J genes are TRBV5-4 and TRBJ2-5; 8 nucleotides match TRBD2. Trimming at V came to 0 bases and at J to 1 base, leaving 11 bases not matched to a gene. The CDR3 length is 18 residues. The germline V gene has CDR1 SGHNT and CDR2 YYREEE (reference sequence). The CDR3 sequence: CASSLAGRPSGPQETQYF. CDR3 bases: TGTGCCAGCAGCTTGGCCGGGAGGCCTAGCGGGCCCCAAGAGACCCAGTACTTC.

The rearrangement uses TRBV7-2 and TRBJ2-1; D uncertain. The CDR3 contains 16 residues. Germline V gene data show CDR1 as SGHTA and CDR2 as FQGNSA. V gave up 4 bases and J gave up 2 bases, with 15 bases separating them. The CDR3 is CASSSALDFPYNEQFF. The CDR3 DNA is TGTGCCAGCAGCTCTGCGCTAGACTTCCCCTACAATGAGCAGTTCTTC.

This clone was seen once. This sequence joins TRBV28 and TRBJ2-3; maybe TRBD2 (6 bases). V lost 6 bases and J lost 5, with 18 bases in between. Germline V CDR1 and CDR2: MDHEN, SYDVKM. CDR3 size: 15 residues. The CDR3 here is CASSPAGLGGDTQYF. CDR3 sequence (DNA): TGTGCCAGCAGCCCCGCGGGGTTGGGAGGAGATACGCAGTATTTT. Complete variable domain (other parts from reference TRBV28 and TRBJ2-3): DVKVTQSSRYLVKRTGEKVFLECVQDMDHENMFWYRQDPGLGLRLIYFSYDVKMKEKGDIPEGYSVSREKKERFSLILESASTNQTSMYLCASSPAGLGGDTQYFGPGTRLTVL.

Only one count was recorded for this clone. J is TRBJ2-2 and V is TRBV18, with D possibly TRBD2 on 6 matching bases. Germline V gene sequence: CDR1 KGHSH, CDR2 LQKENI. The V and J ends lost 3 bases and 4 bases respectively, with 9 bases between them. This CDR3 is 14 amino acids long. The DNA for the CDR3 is TGTGCCAGCTCACCTCGACTAGTCACCGGGGAGCTGTTTTTT. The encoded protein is CASSPRLVTGELFF.

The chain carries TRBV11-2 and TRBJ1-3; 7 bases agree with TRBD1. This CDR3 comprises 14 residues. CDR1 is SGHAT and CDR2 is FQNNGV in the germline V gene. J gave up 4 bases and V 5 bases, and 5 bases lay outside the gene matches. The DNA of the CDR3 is TGTGCCAGCAGCGCGACAGGGAGAGGAAACACCATATATTTT. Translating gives CASSATGRGNTIYF.

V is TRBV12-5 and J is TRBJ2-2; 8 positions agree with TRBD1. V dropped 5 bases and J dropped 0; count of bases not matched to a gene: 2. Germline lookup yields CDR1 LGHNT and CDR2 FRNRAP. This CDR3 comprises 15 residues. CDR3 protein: CASGTGQANTGELFF. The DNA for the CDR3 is TGTGCTAGTGGTACGGGACAGGCGAACACCGGGGAGCTGTTTTTT. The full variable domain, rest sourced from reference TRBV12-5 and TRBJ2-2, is DARVTQTPRHKVTEMGQEVTMRCQPILGHNTVFWYRQTMMQGLELLAYFRNRAPLDDSGMPKDRFSAEMPDATLATLKIQPSEPRDSAVYFCASGTGQANTGELFFGEGSRLTVL.

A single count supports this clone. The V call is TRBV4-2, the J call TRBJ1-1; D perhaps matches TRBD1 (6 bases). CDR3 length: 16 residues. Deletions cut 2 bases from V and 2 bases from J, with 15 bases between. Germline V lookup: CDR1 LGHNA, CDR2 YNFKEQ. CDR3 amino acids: CASSQPRDKDNTEAFF. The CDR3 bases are TGTGCCAGCAGCCAACCCCGGGACAAAGATAACACTGAAGCTTTCTTT.

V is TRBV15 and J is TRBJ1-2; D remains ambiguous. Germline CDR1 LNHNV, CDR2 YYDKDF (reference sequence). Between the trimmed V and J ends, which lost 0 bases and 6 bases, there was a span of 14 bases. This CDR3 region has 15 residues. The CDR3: CATSRDHSLHHGYTF. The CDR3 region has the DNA TGTGCCACCAGCAGAGATCACAGCCTCCATCATGGCTACACCTTC.

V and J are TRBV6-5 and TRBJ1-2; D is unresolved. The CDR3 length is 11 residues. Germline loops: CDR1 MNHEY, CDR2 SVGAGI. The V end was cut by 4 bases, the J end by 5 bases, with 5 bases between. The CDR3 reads CASSSIYGYTF. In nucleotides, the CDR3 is TGTGCCAGCAGTTCCATTTATGGCTACACCTTC.

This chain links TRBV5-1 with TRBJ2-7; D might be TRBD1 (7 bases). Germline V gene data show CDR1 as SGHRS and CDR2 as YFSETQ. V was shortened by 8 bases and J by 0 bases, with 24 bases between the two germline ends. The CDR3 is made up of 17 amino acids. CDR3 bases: TGCGCCAGTCGACAGGGATACCAGAGACTAGACTCCTACGAGCAGTACTTC. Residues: CASRQGYQRLDSYEQYF.

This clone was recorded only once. In DNA form, the CDR3 reads TGTGCCAGCAGCTTGGCAGACAGGGGGGCCTACAATGAGCAGTTCTTC. Protein sequence: CASSLADRGAYNEQFF. The chain is built from TRBV7-3 and TRBJ2-1; TRBD1 aligns across 9 bases. The CDR3 runs to 16 residues. Germline CDR1 reads SGHTA; CDR2 reads FQGTGA. Germline trimming cut 3 bases from V and 2 bases from J; bases unmatched to any gene: 5.

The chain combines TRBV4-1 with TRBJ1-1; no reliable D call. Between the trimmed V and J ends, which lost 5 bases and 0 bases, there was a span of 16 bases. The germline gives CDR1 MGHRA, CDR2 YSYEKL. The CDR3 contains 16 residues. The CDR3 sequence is CASSKGPGLLNTEAFF. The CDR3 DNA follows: TGCGCCAGCAGCAAGGGCCCCGGACTCTTGAACACTGAAGCTTTCTTT.

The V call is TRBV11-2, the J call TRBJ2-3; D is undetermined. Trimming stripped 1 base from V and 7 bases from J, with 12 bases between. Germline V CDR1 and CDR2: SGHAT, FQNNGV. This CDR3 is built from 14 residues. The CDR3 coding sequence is TGTGCCAGCAGCTTAGCTCCGGCAGACAATACGCAGTATTTT. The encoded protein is CASSLAPADNTQYF. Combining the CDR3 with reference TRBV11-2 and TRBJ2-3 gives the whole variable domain EAGVAQSPRYKIIEKRQSVAFWCNPISGHATLYWYQQILGQGPKLLIQFQNNGVVDDSQLPKDRFSAERLKGVDSTLKIQPAKLEDSAVYLCASSLAPADNTQYFGPGTRLTVL.

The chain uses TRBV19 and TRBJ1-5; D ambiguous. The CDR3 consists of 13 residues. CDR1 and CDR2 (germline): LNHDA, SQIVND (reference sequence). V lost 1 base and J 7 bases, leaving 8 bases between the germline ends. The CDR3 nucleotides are TGTGCCAGTAGTATAGGGCAGCGGCAGCCCCAGCATTTT. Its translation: CASSIGQRQPQHF.

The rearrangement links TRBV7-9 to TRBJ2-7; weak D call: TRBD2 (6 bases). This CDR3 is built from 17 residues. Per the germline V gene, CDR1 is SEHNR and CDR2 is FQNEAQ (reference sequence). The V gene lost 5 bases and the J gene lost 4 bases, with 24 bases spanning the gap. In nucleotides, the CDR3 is TGTGCCAGCAGCAGACTCATGCGGGGTAGGGGTATATACGAGCAGTACTTC. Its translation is CASSRLMRGRGIYEQYF.

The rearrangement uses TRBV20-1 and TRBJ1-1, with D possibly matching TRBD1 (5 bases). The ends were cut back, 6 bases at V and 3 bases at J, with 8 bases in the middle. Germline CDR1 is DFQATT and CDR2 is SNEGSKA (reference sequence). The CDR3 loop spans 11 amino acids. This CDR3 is CSAPTDTEAFF. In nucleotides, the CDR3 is TGCAGTGCCCCGACAGACACTGAAGCTTTCTTT.

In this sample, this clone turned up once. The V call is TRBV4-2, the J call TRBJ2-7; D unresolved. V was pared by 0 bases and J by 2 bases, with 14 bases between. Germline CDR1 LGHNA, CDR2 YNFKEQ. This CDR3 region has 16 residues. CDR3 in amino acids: CASSQDASGGAYEQYF. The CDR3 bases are TGTGCCAGCAGCCAAGATGCGTCAGGTGGCGCCTACGAGCAGTACTTC.

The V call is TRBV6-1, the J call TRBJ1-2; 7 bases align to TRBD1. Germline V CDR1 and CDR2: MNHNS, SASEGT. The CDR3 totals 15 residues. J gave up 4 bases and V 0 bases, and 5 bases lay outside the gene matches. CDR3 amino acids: CASSEARQGTYGYTF. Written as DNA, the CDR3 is TGTGCCAGCAGTGAAGCCCGACAGGGTACCTATGGCTACACCTTC.

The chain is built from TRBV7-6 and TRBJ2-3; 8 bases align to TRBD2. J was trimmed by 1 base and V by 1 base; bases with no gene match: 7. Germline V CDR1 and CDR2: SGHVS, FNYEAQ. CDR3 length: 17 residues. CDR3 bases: TGTGCCAGCAGCTTAGAGGGTAGCGGGGTCCGCACAGATACGCAGTATTTT. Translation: CASSLEGSGVRTDTQYF.

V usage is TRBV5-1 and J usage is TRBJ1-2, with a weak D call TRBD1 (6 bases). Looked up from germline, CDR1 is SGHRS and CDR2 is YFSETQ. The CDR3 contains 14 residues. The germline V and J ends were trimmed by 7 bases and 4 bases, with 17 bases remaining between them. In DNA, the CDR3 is TGCGCCAGCGCCCGAGCGGGGGGCTCCTATGGCTACACCTTC. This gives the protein CASARAGGSYGYTF.

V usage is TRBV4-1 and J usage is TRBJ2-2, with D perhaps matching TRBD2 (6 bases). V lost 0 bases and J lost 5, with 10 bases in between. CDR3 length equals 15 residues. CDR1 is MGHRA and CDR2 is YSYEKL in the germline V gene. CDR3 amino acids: CASSQEIGGTGELFF. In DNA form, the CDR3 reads TGCGCCAGCAGCCAAGAAATCGGAGGGACCGGGGAGCTGTTTTTT.